The following is a TCR beta chain sequence with its context. RNA in amounts of about 0.5 to 1 ug was reverse transcribed with random hexamers. TCR beta CDR3 was amplified by immunoSEQ covering 54 Vbeta and 13 Jbeta. TCRdb ran MiXCR on the immunoSEQ multiplex PCR reads and lists one entry per CDR3 protein. The sample carries around 230,000 distinct CDR3 sequences, about 96% recorded once. TEMRA cells were enriched by FACS, and CD4+ and CD8+ T cells were negatively isolated. The data were taken from a study of CD8 T cells in Susac syndrome. This CDR3 contains 17 residues. The V end lost 0 bases, the J end lost 2 bases, and 17 bases lay between the germline ends. Germline V lookup: CDR1 SGHRS, CDR2 YFSETQ.

The sequence came from a human donor with multiple sclerosis. Sequences were obtained from CD4+ T cells from PBMCs. The chain is built from TRBV5-1 and TRBJ1-2, with D perhaps matching TRBD1 (6 bases). The CDR3 nucleotides are TGCGCCAGCAGCTTGGGTGACGGGACACCCTTGAACTATGGCTACACCTTC. Encoded protein: CASSLGDGTPLNYGYTF.